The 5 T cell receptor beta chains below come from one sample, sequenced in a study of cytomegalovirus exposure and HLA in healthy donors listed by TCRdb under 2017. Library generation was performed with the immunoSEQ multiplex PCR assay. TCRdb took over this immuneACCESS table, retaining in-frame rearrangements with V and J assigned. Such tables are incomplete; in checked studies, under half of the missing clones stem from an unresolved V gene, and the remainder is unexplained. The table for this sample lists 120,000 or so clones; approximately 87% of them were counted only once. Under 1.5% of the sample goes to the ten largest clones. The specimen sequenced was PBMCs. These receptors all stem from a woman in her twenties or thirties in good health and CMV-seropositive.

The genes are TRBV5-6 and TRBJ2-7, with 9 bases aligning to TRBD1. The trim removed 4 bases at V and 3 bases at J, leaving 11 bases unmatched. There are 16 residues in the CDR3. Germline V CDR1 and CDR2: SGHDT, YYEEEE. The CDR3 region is CASSPKGTGSIYEQYF. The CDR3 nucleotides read TGTGCCAGCAGCCCGAAGGGGACAGGGTCAATCTACGAGCAGTACTTC.

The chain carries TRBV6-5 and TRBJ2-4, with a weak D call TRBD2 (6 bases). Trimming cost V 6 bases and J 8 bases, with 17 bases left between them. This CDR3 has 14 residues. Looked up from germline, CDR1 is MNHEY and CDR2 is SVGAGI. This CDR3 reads CASSGAGSGDIQYF. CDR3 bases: TGTGCCAGCAGCGGAGCGGGCTCCGGGGACATTCAGTACTTC.

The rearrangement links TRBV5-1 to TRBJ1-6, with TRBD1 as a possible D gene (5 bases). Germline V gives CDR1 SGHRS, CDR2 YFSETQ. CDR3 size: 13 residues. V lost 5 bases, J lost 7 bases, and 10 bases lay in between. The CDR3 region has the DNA TGCGCCAGCAGGGGGCAGCCAAATTCACCCCTCCACTTT. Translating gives CASRGQPNSPLHF.

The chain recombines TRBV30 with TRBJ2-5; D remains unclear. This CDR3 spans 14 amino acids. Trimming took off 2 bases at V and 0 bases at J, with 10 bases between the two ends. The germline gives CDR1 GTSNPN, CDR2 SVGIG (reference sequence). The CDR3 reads CAWSQATDQETQYF. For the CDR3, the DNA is TGTGCCTGGAGTCAAGCCACGGACCAAGAGACCCAGTACTTC.

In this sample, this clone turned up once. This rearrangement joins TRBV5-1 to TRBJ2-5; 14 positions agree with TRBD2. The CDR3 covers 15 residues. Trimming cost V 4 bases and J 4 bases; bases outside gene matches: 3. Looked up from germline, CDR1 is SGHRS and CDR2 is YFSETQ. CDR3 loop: CASSRGTSGRETQYF. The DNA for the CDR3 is TGCGCCAGCAGCCGCGGGACTAGCGGGAGAGAGACCCAGTACTTC.